One sample yielded the 15 T cell receptor beta chains listed below, sequenced in a study of regulatory T cells in long-lasting Graves disease. Specified time point: newly diagnosed GD, antithyroid drugs for less than 3 months. Extracted RNA from PBMCs served as the source of the TCR library. With iRepertoire HTBI primers and Arm-PCR of CDR3 regions, TCR beta libraries were built. TCRdb itself ran the multiplex PCR reads through MiXCR, one entry per CDR3 protein. This sample has under 300,000 distinct CDR3 sequences, with 15% to 20% found just once. Another study also made use of these data, one on T cells in Graves' hyperthyroidism and ophthalmopathy.

Material: peripheral blood mononuclear cells (PBMCs), obtained at new diagnosis, from a patient treated with antithyroid drugs. The receptors were sampled from a woman in her 30s with Graves disease.

Ten or more counts support this clonotype. This sequence joins TRBV27 and TRBJ2-7; a weak D match, TRBD1 (6 bases). The V gene's germline CDR1 is MNHEY and CDR2 SMNVEV (reference sequence). This CDR3 is 14 amino acids long. V was pared by 8 bases and J by 5 bases, with 19 bases between. The chain's CDR3 is CASQILRGKHEQYF. The DNA of the CDR3 is TGTGCCAGCCAGATTCTCAGGGGAAAGCACGAGCAGTACTTC.

This clonotype appeared many times. The chain recombines TRBV6-1 with TRBJ1-1, with TRBD1 matching 9 bases. The CDR3 totals 17 residues. Germline CDR1 reads MNHNS; CDR2 reads SASEGT. V was pared by 7 bases and J by 3 bases, with 15 bases of the junction left unmatched. The CDR3 spells CASTETTGGARDTEAFF. The CDR3 region has the DNA TGTGCCAGCACGGAAACGACAGGGGGAGCTCGGGACACTGAAGCTTTCTTT.

This clonotype was recorded at least ten times. The rearrangement joins TRBV7-9 to TRBJ1-1, with unresolved D. The CDR3 is made up of 18 amino acids. V lost 5 bases and J 1 base, leaving 23 bases between the germline ends. Germline V gene sequence: CDR1 SEHNR, CDR2 FQNEAQ (reference sequence). The CDR3 loop reads CASSVRGQRYFSNTEAFF. For the CDR3, the DNA is TGTGCCAGCAGCGTTAGAGGGCAAAGATACTTCTCGAACACTGAAGCTTTCTTT.

The chain employs TRBV6-5 and TRBJ2-7; 10 bases match TRBD1. The trim removed 3 bases at V and 4 bases at J, leaving 6 bases unmatched. Germline loops: CDR1 MNHEY, CDR2 SVGAGI. The CDR3 spans 15 residues. The CDR3 protein is CASSYSPGQGYEQYF. CDR3 in DNA: TGTGCCAGCAGTTATTCCCCGGGACAGGGGTACGAGCAGTACTTC.

The rearrangement joins TRBV6-1 to TRBJ1-1; D is unresolved. Trimming removed 7 bases from V and 2 bases from J, with 5 bases in between. Germline assignment: CDR1 MNHNS and CDR2 SASEGT. The length of the CDR3 is 11 residues. Written as DNA, the CDR3 is TGTGCCAGCACCAGAAACACTGAAGCTTTCTTT. As protein: CASTRNTEAFF.

There are many counts of this clonotype. This sequence joins TRBV20-1 and TRBJ2-2; 13 nucleotides line up with TRBD2. The CDR3 has 16 amino acids. Trimming cost V 4 bases and J 6 bases; bases outside gene matches: 8. Germline lookup yields CDR1 DFQATT and CDR2 SNEGSKA (reference sequence). The CDR3 sequence is CSATTSGGAIPGELFF. The CDR3 DNA reads as TGCAGTGCTACTACTAGCGGGGGGGCCATCCCCGGGGAGCTGTTTTTT.

This clonotype was found a few times. The V call is TRBV20-1, the J call TRBJ2-7; a possible D gene is TRBD2 (5 bases). V lost 3 bases and J 6 bases, leaving 15 bases between the germline ends. The germline V gene encodes CDR1 DFQATT and CDR2 SNEGSKA (reference sequence). This CDR3 has 13 amino acids. CDR3 coding DNA: TGCAGTGCTAGTTCCTGGAGGTCGGGCGAGCAGTACTTC. It yields the protein CSASSWRSGEQYF.

This chain joins TRBV20-1 and TRBJ2-1; 16 bases are a match to TRBD2. Germline V CDR1 and CDR2: DFQATT, SNEGSKA (reference sequence). The CDR3 runs to 15 residues. The J segment lost 7 bases and the V segment lost 6 bases, leaving 6 bases of the junction unmatched. The CDR3: CSAEGLAGGGNEQFF. The CDR3 nucleotides are TGCAGTGCAGAGGGACTAGCGGGGGGGGGAAATGAGCAGTTCTTC.

The rearrangement uses TRBV6-5 and TRBJ2-2; a possible D gene is TRBD2 (5 bases). Trimming left V 0 bases short and J 9 bases short, with 11 bases between. This CDR3 has 14 amino acids. Germline V CDR1 and CDR2: MNHEY, SVGAGI. The DNA for the CDR3 is TGTGCCAGCAGTTACTCGTCGGACTCCAGGGAGCTGTTTTTT. This gives the protein CASSYSSDSRELFF.

The rearrangement uses TRBV12-3 or TRBV12-4 and TRBJ1-1; weak D call: TRBD1 (5 bases). The CDR3 extends over 14 amino acids. Trimming cost V 7 bases and J 0 bases, with 12 bases left between them. In nucleotides, the CDR3 is TGTGCCAGCACTATGGGACTCCTGAACACTGAAGCTTTCTTT. As protein: CASTMGLLNTEAFF.

This clonotype appeared many times. V is TRBV7-9 and J is TRBJ2-3; no reliable D call. Germline CDR1 and CDR2: SEHNR and FQNEAQ (reference sequence). V was cut by 1 base and J by 4 bases, with 6 bases left in between. This CDR3 comprises 13 residues. In nucleotides, the CDR3 is TGTGCCAGCAGCTTAGATTTCGCAGATACGCAGTATTTT. Translation: CASSLDFADTQYF.

This clonotype was detected ten times or more. The rearrangement uses TRBV6-1 and TRBJ2-7; D gene ambiguous. The CDR3 length is 14 residues. Germline loops: CDR1 MNHNS, CDR2 SASEGT. Trimming removed 4 bases at V and 1 base at J, with 11 bases between. The CDR3 here is CASSATGSSYEQYF. The CDR3 nucleotides are TGTGCCAGCAGTGCCACTGGGTCATCCTACGAGCAGTACTTC.

The sample holds many counts of this clonotype. A read error may produce the germline difference seen at one junction end. The CDR3 here is CASSLADGNTIYF. The CDR3 DNA reads TGTGCCAGCAGTTTAGCGGACGGAAACACCATATATTTT. The V and J genes are TRBV7-9 and TRBJ1-3; D is unclear. The length of the CDR3 is 13 residues. In germline, CDR1 is SEHNR, CDR2 FQNEAQ (reference sequence).

This clonotype was recorded many times. The V and J genes are TRBV2 and TRBJ1-1, with no clear D. This CDR3 has 16 residues. Germline CDR1 SNHLY, CDR2 FYNNEI. V lost 2 bases and J 0 bases, leaving 13 bases between the germline ends. In nucleotides, the CDR3 is TGTGCCAGCAGTGAAACTGAGGGAGGGATGAACACTGAAGCTTTCTTT. Encoded protein: CASSETEGGMNTEAFF.

This clonotype was counted many times. The chain links TRBV9 to TRBJ1-2; no definite D call. There are 15 residues in the CDR3. Germline V gene sequence: CDR1 SGDLS, CDR2 YYNGEE. The V end was cut by 4 bases, the J end by 1 base, with 14 bases between. CDR3 bases: TGTGCCAGCAGCTCTATGTCGACCCATAACTATGGCTACACCTTC. Protein sequence: CASSSMSTHNYGYTF. Full variable domain (rest looked up from reference TRBV9 and TRBJ1-2): DSGVTQTPKHLITATGQRVTLRCSPRSGDLSVYWYQQSLDQGLQFLIQYYNGEERAKGNILERFSAQQFPDLHSELNLSSLELGDSALYFCASSSMSTHNYGYTFGSGTRLTVV.